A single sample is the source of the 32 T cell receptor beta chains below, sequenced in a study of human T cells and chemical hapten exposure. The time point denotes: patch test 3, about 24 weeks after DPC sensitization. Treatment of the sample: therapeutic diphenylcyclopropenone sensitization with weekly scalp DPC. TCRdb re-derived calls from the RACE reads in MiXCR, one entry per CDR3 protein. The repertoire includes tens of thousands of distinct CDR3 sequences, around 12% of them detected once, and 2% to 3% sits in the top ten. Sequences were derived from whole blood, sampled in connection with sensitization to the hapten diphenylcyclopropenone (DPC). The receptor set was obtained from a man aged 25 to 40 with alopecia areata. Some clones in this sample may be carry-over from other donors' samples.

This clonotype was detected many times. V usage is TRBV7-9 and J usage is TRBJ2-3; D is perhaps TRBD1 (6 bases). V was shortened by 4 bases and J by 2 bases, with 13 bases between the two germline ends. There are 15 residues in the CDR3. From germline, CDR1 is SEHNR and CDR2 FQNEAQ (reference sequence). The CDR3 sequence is CASSSRQVVTDTQYF. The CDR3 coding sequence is TGTGCCAGCAGCTCCCGACAGGTCGTCACAGATACGCAGTATTTT.

CDR3 sequence: CASSQGQIYGYTF. DNA for the CDR3: TGTGCCAGCAGCCAAGGACAGATCTATGGCTACACCTTC. The chain recombines TRBV14 with TRBJ1-2; TRBD1 might be the D (5 bases). The germline V gene has CDR1 SGHDN and CDR2 FVKESK. The length of the CDR3 is 13 residues. V was pared by 1 base and J by 4 bases, with 7 bases between. The variable domain in full, completed from reference TRBV14 and TRBJ1-2, reads EAGVTQFPSHSVIEKGQTVTLRCDPISGHDNLYWYRRVMGKEIKFLLHFVKESKQDESGMPNNRFLAERTGGTYSTLKVQPAELEDSGVYFCASSQGQIYGYTFGSGTRLTVV.

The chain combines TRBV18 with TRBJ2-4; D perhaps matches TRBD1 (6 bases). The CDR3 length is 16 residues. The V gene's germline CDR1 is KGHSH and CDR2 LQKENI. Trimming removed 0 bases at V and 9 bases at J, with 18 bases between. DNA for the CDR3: TGTGCCAGCTCACCACCTAACAGGGTGTCGTCGGTCATTCAGTACTTC. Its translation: CASSPPNRVSSVIQYF.

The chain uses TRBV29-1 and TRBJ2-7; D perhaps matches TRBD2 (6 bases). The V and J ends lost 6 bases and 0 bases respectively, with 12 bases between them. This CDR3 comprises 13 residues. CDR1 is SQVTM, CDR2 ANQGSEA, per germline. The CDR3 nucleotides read TGCAGCGTCACCAGCGGGCTCTCCTACGAGCAGTACTTC. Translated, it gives CSVTSGLSYEQYF.

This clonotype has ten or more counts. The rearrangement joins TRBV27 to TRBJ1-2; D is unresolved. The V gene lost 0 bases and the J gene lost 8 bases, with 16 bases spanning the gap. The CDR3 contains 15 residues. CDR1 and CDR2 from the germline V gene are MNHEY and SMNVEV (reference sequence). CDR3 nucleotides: TGTGCCAGCAGTTTATCGCCCCAAGGGTTGGAGGGCTACACCTTC. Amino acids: CASSLSPQGLEGYTF.

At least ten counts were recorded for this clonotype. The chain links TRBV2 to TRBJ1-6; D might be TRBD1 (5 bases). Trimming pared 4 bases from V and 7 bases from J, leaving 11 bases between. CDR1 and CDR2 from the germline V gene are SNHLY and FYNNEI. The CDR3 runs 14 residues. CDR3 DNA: TGTGCCAGCAGTGCAGGGATCTCCAATTCACCCCTCCACTTT. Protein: CASSAGISNSPLHF.

CDR3 DNA sequence: TGCGCCAGCAGTGATTTTGGGCATGAGCAGTTCTTC. Protein product: CASSDFGHEQFF. The chain is built from TRBV10-1 and TRBJ2-1; D unclear. Per the germline V gene, CDR1 is WNHNN and CDR2 is SYGVQD (reference sequence). Trimming stripped 3 bases from V and 8 bases from J, with 8 bases between. The CDR3 contains 12 residues.

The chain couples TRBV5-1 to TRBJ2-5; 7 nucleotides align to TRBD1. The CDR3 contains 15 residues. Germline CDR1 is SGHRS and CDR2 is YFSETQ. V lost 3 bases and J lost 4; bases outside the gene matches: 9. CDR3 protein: CASSSTGDLGETQYF. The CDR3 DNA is TGCGCCAGCAGCTCCACAGGGGACCTCGGAGAGACCCAGTACTTC. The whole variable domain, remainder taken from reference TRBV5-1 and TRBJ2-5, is KAGVTQTPRYLIKTRGQQVTLSCSPISGHRSVSWYQQTPGQGLQFLFEYFSETQRNKGNFPGRFSGRQFSNSRSEMNVSTLELGDSALYLCASSSTGDLGETQYFGPGTRLLVL.

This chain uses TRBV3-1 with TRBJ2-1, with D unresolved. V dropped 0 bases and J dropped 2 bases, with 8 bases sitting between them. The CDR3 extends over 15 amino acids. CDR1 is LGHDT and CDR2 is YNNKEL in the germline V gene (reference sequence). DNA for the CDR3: TGTGCCAGCAGCCAAGACGTCGCCACCTACAATGAGCAGTTCTTC. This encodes CASSQDVATYNEQFF.

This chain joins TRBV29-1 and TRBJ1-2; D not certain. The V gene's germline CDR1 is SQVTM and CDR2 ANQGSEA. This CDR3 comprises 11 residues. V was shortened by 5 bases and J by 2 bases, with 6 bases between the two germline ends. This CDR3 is CSVSLNYGYTF. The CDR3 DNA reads TGCAGCGTTTCACTGAACTATGGCTACACCTTC.

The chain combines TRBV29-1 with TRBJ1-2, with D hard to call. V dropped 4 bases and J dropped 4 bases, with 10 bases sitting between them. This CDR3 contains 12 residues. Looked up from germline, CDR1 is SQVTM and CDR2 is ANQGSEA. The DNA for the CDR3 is TGCAGCGTTGCTGCGGCCACCTATGGCTACACCTTC. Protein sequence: CSVAAATYGYTF.

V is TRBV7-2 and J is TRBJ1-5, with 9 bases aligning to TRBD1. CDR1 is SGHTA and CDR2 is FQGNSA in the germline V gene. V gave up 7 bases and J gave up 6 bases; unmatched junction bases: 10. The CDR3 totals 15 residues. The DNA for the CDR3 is TGTGCCAGCATCGCTCCTACAGGGGGCGGTCAGCCCCAGCATTTT. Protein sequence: CASIAPTGGGQPQHF. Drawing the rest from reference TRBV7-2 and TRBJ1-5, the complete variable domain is GAGVSQSPSNKVTEKGKDVELRCDPISGHTALYWYRQSLGQGLEFLIYFQGNSAPDKSGLPSDRFSAERTGGSVSTLTIQRTQQEDSAVYLCASIAPTGGGQPQHFGDGTRLSIL.

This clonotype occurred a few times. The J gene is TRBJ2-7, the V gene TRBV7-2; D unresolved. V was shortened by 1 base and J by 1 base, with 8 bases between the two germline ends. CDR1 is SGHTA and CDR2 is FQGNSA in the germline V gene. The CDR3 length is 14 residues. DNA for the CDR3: TGTGCCAGCAGCTTAGGGGCCTCGTCCTACGAGCAGTACTTC. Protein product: CASSLGASSYEQYF.

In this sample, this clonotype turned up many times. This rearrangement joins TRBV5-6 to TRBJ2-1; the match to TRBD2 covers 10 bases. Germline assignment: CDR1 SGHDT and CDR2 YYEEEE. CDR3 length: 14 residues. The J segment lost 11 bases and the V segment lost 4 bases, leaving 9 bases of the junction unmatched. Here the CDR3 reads CASSRGLAAEQQFF. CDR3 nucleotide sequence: TGTGCCAGCAGCAGAGGACTAGCGGCGGAGCAGCAGTTCTTC.

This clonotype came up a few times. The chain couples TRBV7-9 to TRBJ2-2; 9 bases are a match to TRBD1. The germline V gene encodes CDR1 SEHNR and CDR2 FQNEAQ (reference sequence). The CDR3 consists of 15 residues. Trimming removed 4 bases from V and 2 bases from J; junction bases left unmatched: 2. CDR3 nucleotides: TGTGCCAGCAGCTCGGGACAGGGTAACACCGGGGAGCTGTTTTTT. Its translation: CASSSGQGNTGELFF.

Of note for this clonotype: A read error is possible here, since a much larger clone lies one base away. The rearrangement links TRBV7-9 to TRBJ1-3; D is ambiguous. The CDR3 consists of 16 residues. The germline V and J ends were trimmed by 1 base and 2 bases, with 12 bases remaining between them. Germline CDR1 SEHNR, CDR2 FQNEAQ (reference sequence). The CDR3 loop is CASSLEGRTAGNTIYF. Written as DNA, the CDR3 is TGTGCCAGCAGCTTAGAGGGCAGGACCGCTGGAAACACCATATATTTT. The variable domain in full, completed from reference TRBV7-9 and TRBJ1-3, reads DTGVSQNPRHKITKRGQNVTFRCDPISEHNRLYWYRQTLGQGPEFLTYFQNEAQLEKSRLLSDRFSAERPKGSFSTLEIQRTEQGDSAMYLCASSLEGRTAGNTIYFGEGSWLTVV.

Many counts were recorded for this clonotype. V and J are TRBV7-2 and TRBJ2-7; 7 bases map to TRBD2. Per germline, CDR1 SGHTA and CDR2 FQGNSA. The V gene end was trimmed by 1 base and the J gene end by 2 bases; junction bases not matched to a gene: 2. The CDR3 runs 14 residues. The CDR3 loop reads CASSLGGGPYEQYF. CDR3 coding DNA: TGTGCCAGCAGCTTAGGGGGGGGACCCTACGAGCAGTACTTC.

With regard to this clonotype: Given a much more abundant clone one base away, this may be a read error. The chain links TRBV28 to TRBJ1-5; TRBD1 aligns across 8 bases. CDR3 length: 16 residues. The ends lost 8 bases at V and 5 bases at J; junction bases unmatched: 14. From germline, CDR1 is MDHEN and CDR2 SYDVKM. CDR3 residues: CASGLMSGTGDQPQHF. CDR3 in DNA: TGTGCCAGCGGTCTGATGTCCGGGACAGGAGATCAGCCCCAGCATTTT.

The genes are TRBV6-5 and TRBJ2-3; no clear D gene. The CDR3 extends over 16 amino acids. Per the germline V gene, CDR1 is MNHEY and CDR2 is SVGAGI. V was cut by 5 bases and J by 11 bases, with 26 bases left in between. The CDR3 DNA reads TGTGCCAGCAGTCCCCCCCTGCGTCCGGGCAGATGGGGGCAGTATTTT. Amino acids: CASSPPLRPGRWGQYF.

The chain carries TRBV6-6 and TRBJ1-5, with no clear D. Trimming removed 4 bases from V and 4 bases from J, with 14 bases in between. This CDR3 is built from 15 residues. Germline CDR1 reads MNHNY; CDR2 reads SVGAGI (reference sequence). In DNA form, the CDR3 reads TGTGCCAGCAGTTCTCCCACGGAAGGAAATCAGCCCCAGCATTTT. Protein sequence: CASSSPTEGNQPQHF.

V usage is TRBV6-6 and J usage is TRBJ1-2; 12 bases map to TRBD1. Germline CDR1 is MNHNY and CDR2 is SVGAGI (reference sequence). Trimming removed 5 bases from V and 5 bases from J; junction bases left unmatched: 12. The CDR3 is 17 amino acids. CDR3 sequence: CASSPLPGTGGDYGYTF. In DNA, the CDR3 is TGTGCCAGCAGTCCCCTTCCCGGGACAGGGGGCGATTATGGCTACACCTTC.

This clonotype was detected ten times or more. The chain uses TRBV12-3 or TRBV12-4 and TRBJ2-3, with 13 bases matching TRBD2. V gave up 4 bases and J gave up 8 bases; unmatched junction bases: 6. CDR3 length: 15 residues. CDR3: CASSYTGLAGATQYF. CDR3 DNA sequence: TGTGCCAGCAGTTACACCGGACTAGCGGGGGCTACGCAGTATTTT.

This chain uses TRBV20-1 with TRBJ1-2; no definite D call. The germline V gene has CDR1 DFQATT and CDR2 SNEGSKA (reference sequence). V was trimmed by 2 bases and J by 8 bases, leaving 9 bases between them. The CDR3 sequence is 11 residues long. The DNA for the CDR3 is TGCAGTGCTAGACCGGTCGAAGGCTACACCTTC. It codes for CSARPVEGYTF.

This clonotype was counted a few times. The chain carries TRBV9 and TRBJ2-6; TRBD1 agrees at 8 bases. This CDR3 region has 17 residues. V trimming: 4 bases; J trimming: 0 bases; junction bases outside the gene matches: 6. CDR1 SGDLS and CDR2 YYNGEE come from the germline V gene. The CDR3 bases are TGTGCCAGCAGCTCCCGACAGGGGACCTCTGGGGCCAACGTCCTGACTTTC. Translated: CASSSRQGTSGANVLTF.

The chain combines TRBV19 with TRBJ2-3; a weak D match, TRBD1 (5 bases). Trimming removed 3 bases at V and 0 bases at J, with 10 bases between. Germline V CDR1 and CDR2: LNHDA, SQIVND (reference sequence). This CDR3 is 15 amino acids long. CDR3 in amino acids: CASSIGQGSTDTQYF. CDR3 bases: TGTGCCAGTAGTATCGGGCAGGGTAGCACAGATACGCAGTATTTT.

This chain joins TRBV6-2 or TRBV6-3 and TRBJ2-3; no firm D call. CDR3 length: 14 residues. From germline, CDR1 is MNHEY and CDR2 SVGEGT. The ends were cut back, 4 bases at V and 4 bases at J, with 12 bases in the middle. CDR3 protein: CASSLGRGADTQYF. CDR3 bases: TGTGCCAGCAGTTTAGGCCGCGGCGCAGATACGCAGTATTTT.

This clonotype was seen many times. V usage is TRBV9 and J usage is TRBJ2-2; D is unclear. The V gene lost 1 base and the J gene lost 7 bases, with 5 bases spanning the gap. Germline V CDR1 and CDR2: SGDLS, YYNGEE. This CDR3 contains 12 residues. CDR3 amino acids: CASSVNHGELFF. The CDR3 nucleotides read TGTGCCAGCAGCGTAAACCACGGGGAGCTGTTTTTT.

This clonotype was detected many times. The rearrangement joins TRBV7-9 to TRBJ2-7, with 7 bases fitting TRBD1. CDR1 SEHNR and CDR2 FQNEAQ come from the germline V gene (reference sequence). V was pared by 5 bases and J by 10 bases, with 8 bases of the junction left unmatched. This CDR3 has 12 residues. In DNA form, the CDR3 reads TGTGCCAGCAGCAATACAGGGGCTTTCCAGTACTTC. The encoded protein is CASSNTGAFQYF.

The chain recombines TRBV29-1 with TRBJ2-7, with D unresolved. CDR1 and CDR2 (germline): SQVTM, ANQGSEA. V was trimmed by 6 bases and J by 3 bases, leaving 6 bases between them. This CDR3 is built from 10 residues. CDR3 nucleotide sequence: TGCAGCGTCTTCGACTACGAGCAGTACTTC. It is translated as CSVFDYEQYF.

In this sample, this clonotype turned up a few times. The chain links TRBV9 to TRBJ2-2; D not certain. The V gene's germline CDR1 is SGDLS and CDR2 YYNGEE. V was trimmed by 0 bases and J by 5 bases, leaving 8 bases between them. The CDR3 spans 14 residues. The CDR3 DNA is TGTGCCAGCAGCGTAGAGGGTCCGACCGGGGAGCTGTTTTTT. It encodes CASSVEGPTGELFF.

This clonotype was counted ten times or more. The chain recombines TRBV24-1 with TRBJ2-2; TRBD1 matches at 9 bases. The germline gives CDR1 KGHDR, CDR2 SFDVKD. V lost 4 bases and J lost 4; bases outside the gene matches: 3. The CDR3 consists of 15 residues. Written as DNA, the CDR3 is TGTGCCACCAGTGAACCGGGACAGGGCACCGGGGAGCTGTTTTTT. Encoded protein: CATSEPGQGTGELFF.

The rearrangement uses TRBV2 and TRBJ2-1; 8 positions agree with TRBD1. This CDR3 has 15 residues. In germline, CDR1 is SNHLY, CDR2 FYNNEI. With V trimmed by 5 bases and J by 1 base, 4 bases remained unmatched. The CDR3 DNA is TGTGCCAGCAGTTTTGGACAGGGATCCTACAATGAGCAGTTCTTC. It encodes CASSFGQGSYNEQFF.